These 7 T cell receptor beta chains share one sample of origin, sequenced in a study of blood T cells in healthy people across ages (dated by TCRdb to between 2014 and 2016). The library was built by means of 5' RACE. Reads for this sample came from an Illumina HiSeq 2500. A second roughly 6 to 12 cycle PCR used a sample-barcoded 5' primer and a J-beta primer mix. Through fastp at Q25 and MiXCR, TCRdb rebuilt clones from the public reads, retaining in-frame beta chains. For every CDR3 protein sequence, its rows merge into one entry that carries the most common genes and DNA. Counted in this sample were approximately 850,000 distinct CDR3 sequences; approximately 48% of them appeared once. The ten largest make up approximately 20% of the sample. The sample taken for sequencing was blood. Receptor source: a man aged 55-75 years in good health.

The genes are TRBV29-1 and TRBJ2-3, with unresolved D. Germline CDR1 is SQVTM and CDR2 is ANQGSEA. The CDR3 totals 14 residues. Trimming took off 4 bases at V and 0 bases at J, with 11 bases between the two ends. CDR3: CSVVFSFSTDTQYF. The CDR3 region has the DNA TGCAGCGTTGTATTTTCGTTTAGCACAGATACGCAGTATTTT.

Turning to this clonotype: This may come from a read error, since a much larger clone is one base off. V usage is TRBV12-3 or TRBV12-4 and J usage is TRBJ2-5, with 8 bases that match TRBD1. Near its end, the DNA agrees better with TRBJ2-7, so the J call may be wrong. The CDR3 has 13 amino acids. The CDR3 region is CASSVTGGHEQYF. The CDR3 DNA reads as TGTGCCAGCAGTGTAACAGGGGGACACGAGCAGTACTTC.

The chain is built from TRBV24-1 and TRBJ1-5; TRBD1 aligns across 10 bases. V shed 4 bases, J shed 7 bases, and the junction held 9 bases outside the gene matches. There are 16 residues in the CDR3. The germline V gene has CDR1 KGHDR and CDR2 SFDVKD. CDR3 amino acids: CATSETGQGMGQPQHF. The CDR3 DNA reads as TGTGCCACCAGTGAAACGGGACAGGGGATGGGACAGCCCCAGCATTTT.

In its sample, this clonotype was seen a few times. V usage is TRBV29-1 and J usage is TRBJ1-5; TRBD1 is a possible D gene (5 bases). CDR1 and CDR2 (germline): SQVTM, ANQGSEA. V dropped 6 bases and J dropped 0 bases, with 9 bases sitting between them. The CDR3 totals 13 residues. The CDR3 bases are TGCAGCGTGGCACAGGATAGCAATCAGCCCCAGCATTTT. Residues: CSVAQDSNQPQHF.

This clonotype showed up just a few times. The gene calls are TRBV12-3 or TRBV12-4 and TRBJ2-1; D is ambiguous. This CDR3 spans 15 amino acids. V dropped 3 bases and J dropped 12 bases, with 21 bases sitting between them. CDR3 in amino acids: CASSFGGEVQSAQFF. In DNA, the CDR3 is TGTGCCAGCAGTTTCGGTGGAGAAGTTCAAAGTGCGCAGTTCTTC.

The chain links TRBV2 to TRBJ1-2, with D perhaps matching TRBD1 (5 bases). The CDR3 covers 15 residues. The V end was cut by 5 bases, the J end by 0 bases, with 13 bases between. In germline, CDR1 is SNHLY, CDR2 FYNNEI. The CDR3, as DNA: TGTGCCAGCAGTATGGGACTGAGAGCTAACTATGGCTACACCTTC. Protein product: CASSMGLRANYGYTF.

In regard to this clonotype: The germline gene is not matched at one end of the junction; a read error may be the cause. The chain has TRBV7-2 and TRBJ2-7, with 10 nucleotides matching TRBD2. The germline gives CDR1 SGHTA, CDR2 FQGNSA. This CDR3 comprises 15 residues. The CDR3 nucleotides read TGTGCCGGCAGCCCGCTAGCGGGGGCATCCTACGAGCAGTACTTC. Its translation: CAGSPLAGASYEQYF.